This T cell receptor beta chain was sequenced in a study of molecular identifiers for immune sequencing clone quantification. Germline CDR1 is SGHKS and CDR2 is YYEKEE (reference sequence). This CDR3 has 13 amino acids. Trimming shortened V by 0 bases and J by 6 bases, and 6 bases separated the two germline ends. In TCRdb, the PCR reads were re-called with MiXCR into one record per CDR3 protein. The sample contains approximately 90,000 distinct CDR3 sequences, roughly 24% of which appear only once. This clonotype was detected a few times. V gene TRBV5-5 combines with J gene TRBJ2-2, with D uncertain. Sequenced input: naive CD8+ T cells from blood, with Jurkat cell RNA spiked in. Subset in this sample: FACS-sorted CD8+CD4-CCR7+CD45RA+ naive T cells. This sequence originates from a human donor in good health. Some libraries in this study had Jurkat cell RNA spiked in. This chain's CDR3 is CASSLGVSGELFF. The CDR3 DNA follows: TGTGCCAGCAGCTTGGGGGTTTCCGGGGAGCTGTTTTTT.